The 27 T cell receptor beta chains reported below all come from one sample, sequenced in a study of cytomegalovirus exposure and HLA in healthy donors. Measured with immunoSEQ multiplex PCR; TCRdb has only the in-frame clones, and not every one. The top ten clones hold 1.5% to 2.5% of a sample with hundreds of thousands of clones, around 90% of them seen once. The sample comprised PBMCs. The origin of the receptors is a woman aged 18-29 years in good health and CMV-seropositive.

The V and J genes are TRBV28 and TRBJ2-1, with 8 bases that match TRBD2. Germline CDR1 and CDR2: MDHEN and SYDVKM. V was pared by 5 bases and J by 9 bases, with 9 bases of the junction left unmatched. The CDR3 totals 14 residues. The CDR3 reads CASSLTGTSAEQFF. The CDR3 DNA sequence: TGTGCCAGCAGTCTCACGGGGACTAGTGCTGAGCAGTTCTTC.

V is TRBV6-1 and J is TRBJ2-7, with 9 nucleotides matching TRBD1. The CDR3 length is 14 residues. Trimming removed 4 bases from V and 4 bases from J; junction bases left unmatched: 5. Germline V gene data show CDR1 as MNHNS and CDR2 as SASEGT. DNA for the CDR3: TGTGCCAGCAGTGCTGGGACAGGGTTTTACGAGCAGTACTTC. Translated, it gives CASSAGTGFYEQYF.

V gene TRBV5-4 combines with J gene TRBJ1-2, with D unclear. V was cut by 4 bases and J by 8 bases, with 15 bases left in between. This CDR3 is 13 amino acids long. Germline V CDR1 and CDR2: SGHNT, YYREEE (reference sequence). The CDR3 nucleotides read TGTGCCAGCAGCCAGGTGGTGGCCCGAGGCTACACCTTC. Its protein is CASSQVVARGYTF.

This chain connects TRBV29-1 to TRBJ2-3; TRBD2 might be the D (5 bases). Germline V gene lookup returns CDR1 SQVTM and CDR2 ANQGSEA. V lost 2 bases to trimming and J lost 0 bases, with 15 bases between them. This CDR3 has 16 amino acids. DNA of the CDR3: TGCAGCGTTGAAAGTTGGGAGAGGGTCAGCACAGATACGCAGTATTTT. This encodes CSVESWERVSTDTQYF.

This clone was picked up many times. V is TRBV6-1 and J is TRBJ1-5; TRBD1 might be the D (6 bases). The CDR3 is 14 amino acids. Trimming left V 1 base short and J 2 bases short, with 6 bases between. The V gene's germline CDR1 is MNHNS and CDR2 SASEGT. CDR3 coding DNA: TGTGCCAGCAGTGAAGGGACAGGCAATCAGCCCCAGCATTTT. This encodes CASSEGTGNQPQHF.

This clone was seen just once. V is TRBV30 and J is TRBJ2-2, with D tentatively TRBD2 (5 bases). The germline V and J ends were trimmed by 5 bases and 0 bases, with 13 bases remaining between them. In germline, CDR1 is GTSNPN, CDR2 SVGIG (reference sequence). The CDR3 runs 15 residues. In DNA form, the CDR3 reads TGTGCCTGGGTTCCAGGACTTGCGAACACCGGGGAGCTGTTTTTT. The encoded protein is CAWVPGLANTGELFF.

The chain carries TRBV6-5 and TRBJ2-3; a weak D match, TRBD2 (5 bases). Trimming took 5 bases from V and 2 from J, leaving 14 bases between them. Germline V gene data show CDR1 as MNHEY and CDR2 as SVGAGI. The CDR3 has 15 amino acids. CDR3 in DNA: TGTGCCAGCAGTCTGGCCGGGGTTTTCACAGATACGCAGTATTTT. Translation: CASSLAGVFTDTQYF.

The gene calls are TRBV27 and TRBJ2-3, with 8 bases matching TRBD1. Germline V gene lookup returns CDR1 MNHEY and CDR2 SMNVEV (reference sequence). The CDR3 sequence is 14 residues long. The junction had 4 bases not matched to a gene; V was cut back by 6 bases and J by 2 bases. The CDR3 region is CASRTGVPTDTQYF. The CDR3 DNA reads as TGTGCCAGCAGGACAGGGGTCCCCACAGATACGCAGTATTTT.

The chain combines TRBV30 with TRBJ1-5; TRBD1 is a possible D gene (5 bases). Germline-derived CDR1 and CDR2 are GTSNPN and SVGIG (reference sequence). This CDR3 spans 13 amino acids. Trimming stripped 2 bases from V and 5 bases from J, with 10 bases between. CDR3 amino acids: CAWSPGRDQPQHF. CDR3 in DNA: TGTGCCTGGAGTCCAGGGAGGGATCAGCCCCAGCATTTT.

V gene TRBV6-1 combines with J gene TRBJ2-1, with TRBD1 identical over 10 bases. The germline V gene has CDR1 MNHNS and CDR2 SASEGT. This CDR3 contains 15 residues. V dropped 6 bases and J dropped 1; count of bases not matched to a gene: 3. The CDR3 protein is CASSGQGGSYNEQFF. In nucleotides, the CDR3 is TGTGCCAGCAGCGGACAGGGGGGGTCCTACAATGAGCAGTTCTTC.

The rearrangement links TRBV5-6 to TRBJ2-5; TRBD1 aligns across 8 bases. Trimming took 0 bases from V and 4 from J; bases not matched to a gene: 2. This CDR3 region has 14 residues. In germline, CDR1 is SGHDT, CDR2 YYEEEE. The CDR3 DNA reads TGTGCCAGCAGCTTGGTCCAGGGGGCAGAGACCCAGTACTTC. Translated: CASSLVQGAETQYF.

The chain carries TRBV2 and TRBJ2-7, with a possible D match to TRBD1 (5 bases). The CDR3 runs 15 residues. The ends were cut back, 6 bases at V and 3 bases at J, with 18 bases in the middle. Germline V gene sequence: CDR1 SNHLY, CDR2 FYNNEI. DNA of the CDR3: TGTGCCAGCAGCCGCGAAGGGGTTCGTGTCTACGAGCAGTACTTC. Amino acids: CASSREGVRVYEQYF.

V is TRBV28 and J is TRBJ2-5; 10 bases align to TRBD1. This CDR3 comprises 15 residues. Per the germline V gene, CDR1 is MDHEN and CDR2 is SYDVKM. Trimming removed 4 bases from V and 5 bases from J; junction bases left unmatched: 7. CDR3 in amino acids: CASSSRTGGGETQYF. In DNA form, the CDR3 reads TGTGCCAGCAGTTCTCGGACAGGGGGTGGGGAGACCCAGTACTTC.

The chain joins TRBV6-6 to TRBJ1-1; D is perhaps TRBD1 (6 bases). Germline loops: CDR1 MNHNY, CDR2 SVGAGI (reference sequence). Trimming pared 7 bases from V and 1 base from J, leaving 13 bases between. This CDR3 has 14 residues. The CDR3 DNA reads TGTGCCAGCAAAATGGGACAACGGAACACTGAAGCTTTCTTT. Translation gives CASKMGQRNTEAFF.

In this sample, this clone turned up a few times. The chain employs TRBV5-6 and TRBJ1-5; D might be TRBD1 (5 bases). This CDR3 spans 16 amino acids. The germline gives CDR1 SGHDT, CDR2 YYEEEE. V lost 1 base to trimming and J lost 1 base, with 12 bases between them. The CDR3 nucleotides are TGTGCCAGCAGCTTGATGGGCAGGGCAAGCAATCAGCCCCAGCATTTT. Translated, it gives CASSLMGRASNQPQHF.

The gene calls are TRBV6-5 and TRBJ2-7, with 7 bases fitting TRBD1. CDR3 size: 14 residues. Germline loops: CDR1 MNHEY, CDR2 SVGAGI. V dropped 6 bases and J dropped 7; count of bases not matched to a gene: 12. The CDR3 DNA follows: TGTGCCAGCAGACGCGACAGGGTGGGTAGGGAGCAGTACTTC. This sequence encodes CASRRDRVGREQYF.

J is TRBJ2-7 and V is TRBV27, with D possibly TRBD2 on 5 matching bases. The CDR3 consists of 13 residues. V was trimmed by 6 bases and J by 6 bases, leaving 15 bases between them. Germline loops: CDR1 MNHEY, CDR2 SMNVEV (reference sequence). This CDR3 is CASRESPGSEQYF. The CDR3 DNA is TGTGCCAGCAGGGAGAGTCCGGGGAGCGAGCAGTACTTC.

Remarks on this clone: The identical CDR3 is also encoded by other nucleotide sequences in the sample. This chain connects TRBV5-1 to TRBJ2-3, with 7 bases identical to TRBD1. The germline V gene has CDR1 SGHRS and CDR2 YFSETQ. The V gene end was trimmed by 4 bases and the J gene end by 4 bases; junction bases not matched to a gene: 6. The CDR3 covers 14 residues. The CDR3 sequence: CASSPGQGADTQYF. The CDR3 DNA sequence: TGCGCCAGCAGCCCAGGTCAGGGGGCAGATACGCAGTATTTT.

The chain recombines TRBV6-5 with TRBJ2-1, with 10 bases identical to TRBD1. J lost 3 bases, V lost 2 bases, and 1 base had no gene match. The CDR3 is made up of 15 amino acids. Germline V gene sequence: CDR1 MNHEY, CDR2 SVGAGI. CDR3 DNA: TGTGCCAGCAGTTACCGGGACAGGGGCTACAATGAGCAGTTCTTC. Its translation is CASSYRDRGYNEQFF.

The chain is built from TRBV5-1 and TRBJ2-6; 7 nucleotides line up with TRBD1. V lost 1 base, J lost 3 bases, and 13 bases stayed unmatched. The CDR3 covers 19 residues. CDR1 is SGHRS and CDR2 is YFSETQ in the germline V gene. The CDR3 region is CASSLNRGLGRGGANVLTF. In DNA, the CDR3 is TGCGCCAGCAGCTTGAACAGGGGTCTAGGGAGAGGTGGGGCCAACGTCCTGACTTTC.

This chain uses TRBV2 with TRBJ2-1; D perhaps matches TRBD1 (5 bases). Per germline, CDR1 SNHLY and CDR2 FYNNEI. The CDR3 has 13 amino acids. Trimming removed 6 bases at V and 9 bases at J, with 15 bases between. This CDR3 reads CASSLTATTEQFF. The CDR3 DNA sequence: TGTGCCAGCAGCTTGACAGCTACGACTGAGCAGTTCTTC.

V usage is TRBV18 and J usage is TRBJ2-3; possibly TRBD2 for D (6 bases). CDR1 is KGHSH and CDR2 is LQKENI in the germline V gene. The V end lost 3 bases, the J end lost 1 base, and 8 bases lay between the germline ends. The length of the CDR3 is 14 residues. CDR3 bases: TGTGCCAGCTCACCGCGGGACGGCACAGATACGCAGTATTTT. Residues: CASSPRDGTDTQYF.

The chain links TRBV5-1 to TRBJ2-1; D not certain. Trimming stripped 4 bases from V and 1 base from J, with 12 bases between. This CDR3 contains 15 residues. The germline V gene encodes CDR1 SGHRS and CDR2 YFSETQ. The CDR3 loop reads CASSDGPGSYNEQFF. The CDR3 nucleotides read TGCGCCAGCAGCGACGGCCCGGGTTCCTACAATGAGCAGTTCTTC. Full variable domain (outside the CDR3, taken from reference TRBV5-1 and TRBJ2-1): KAGVTQTPRYLIKTRGQQVTLSCSPISGHRSVSWYQQTPGQGLQFLFEYFSETQRNKGNFPGRFSGRQFSNSRSEMNVSTLELGDSALYLCASSDGPGSYNEQFFGPGTRLTVL.

This chain connects TRBV2 to TRBJ1-2, with 9 bases that match TRBD1. The CDR3 is made up of 14 amino acids. CDR1 is SNHLY and CDR2 is FYNNEI in the germline V gene. Trimming took 5 bases from V and 4 from J; bases not matched to a gene: 5. The CDR3 region is CASSIDRGTYGYTF. CDR3 coding DNA: TGTGCCAGCAGTATTGACAGGGGGACCTATGGCTACACCTTC.

Points on this clone: At one end, the junction sequence differs from germline, possibly due to a read error. This rearrangement joins TRBV29-1 to TRBJ1-3; unclear D gene. Germline V lookup: CDR1 SQVTM, CDR2 ANQGSEA. This CDR3 comprises 14 residues. CDR3 residues: CSVEGFFQGNTIYF. The CDR3, as DNA: TGCAGCGTGGAAGGGTTTTTTCAGGGAAACACCATATATTTT.

The chain is built from TRBV4-1 and TRBJ1-5, with unresolved D. Germline V gene data show CDR1 as MGHRA and CDR2 as YSYEKL. There are 15 residues in the CDR3. The germline V and J ends were trimmed by 1 base and 5 bases, with 12 bases remaining between them. The CDR3: CASSQVSSADQPQHF. In DNA form, the CDR3 reads TGCGCCAGCAGCCAAGTCTCCTCGGCGGATCAGCCCCAGCATTTT.

The chain combines TRBV18 with TRBJ2-1; 12 bases map to TRBD2. CDR1 is KGHSH, CDR2 LQKENI, per germline. This CDR3 spans 19 amino acids. The V gene end was trimmed by 3 bases and the J gene end by 0 bases; junction bases not matched to a gene: 9. CDR3 nucleotides: TGTGCCAGCTCACCCGGGGTCGCTAGCGGGAGGGGCTCCTACAATGAGCAGTTCTTC. It codes for CASSPGVASGRGSYNEQFF.